This passage covers 3 T cell receptor beta chains from one sample sequenced in a study of blood T cell repertoires in COVID-19. The assay was immunoSEQ multiplex PCR, and TCRdb's table has in-frame clones only and misses some. This table holds 250,000 to 300,000 clones, 70% to 90% found once. Source material: peripheral blood. These receptors all come from a woman in her twenties or thirties with COVID-19, enrolled during active disease.

The rearrangement links TRBV2 to TRBJ2-1; perhaps TRBD2 as D (5 bases). With 10 bases removed from V and 12 bases from J, the gap between germline ends came to 13 bases. Germline V lookup: CDR1 SNHLY, CDR2 FYNNEI. The CDR3 runs 10 residues. CDR3 coding DNA: TGTGCCACCAAGGGAGATGTGCAGTTCTTC. Its translation: CATKGDVQFF.

This clone has just one count. The chain links TRBV6-5 to TRBJ1-3, with a possible D match to TRBD1 (5 bases). The CDR3 has 16 amino acids. Germline V gives CDR1 MNHEY, CDR2 SVGAGI. V lost 4 bases, J lost 0 bases, and 13 bases lay in between. In DNA, the CDR3 is TGTGCCAGCAGTTTCCGACAGCTAGGCTCTGGAAACACCATATATTTT. Its translation: CASSFRQLGSGNTIYF.

The genes are TRBV5-1 and TRBJ2-2; possibly TRBD2 for D (8 bases). CDR1 SGHRS and CDR2 YFSETQ come from the germline V gene. The CDR3 length is 17 residues. Trimming pared 4 bases from V and 3 bases from J, leaving 19 bases between. CDR3 DNA: TGCGCCAGCAGCCCCGGGAGGGGGCGATCATACACCGGGGAGCTGTTTTTT. It is translated as CASSPGRGRSYTGELFF.